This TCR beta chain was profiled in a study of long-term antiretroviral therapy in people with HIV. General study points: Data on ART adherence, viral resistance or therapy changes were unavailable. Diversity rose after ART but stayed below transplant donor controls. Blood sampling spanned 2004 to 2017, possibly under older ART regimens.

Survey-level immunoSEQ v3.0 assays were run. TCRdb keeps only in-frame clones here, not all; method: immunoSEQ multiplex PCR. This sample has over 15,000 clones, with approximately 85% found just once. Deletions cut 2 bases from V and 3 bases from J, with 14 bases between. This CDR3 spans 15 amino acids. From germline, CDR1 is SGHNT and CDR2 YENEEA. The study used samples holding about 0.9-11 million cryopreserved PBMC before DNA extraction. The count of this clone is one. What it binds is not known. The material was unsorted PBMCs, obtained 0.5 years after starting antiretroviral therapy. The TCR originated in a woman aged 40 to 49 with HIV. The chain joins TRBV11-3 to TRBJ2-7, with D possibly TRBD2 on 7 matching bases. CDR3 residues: CASSLLSGGSYEQYF. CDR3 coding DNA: TGTGCCAGCAGCTTATTGTCGGGGGGCAGCTACGAGCAGTACTTC.